This T cell receptor beta chain was sequenced for a study of diagnostic markers for celiac disease (TCRdb year 2020). The instrument given in TCRdb is Illumina MiSeq. TCRdb reprocessed the reads and provides one entry for every CDR3 protein sequence; no DNA is given. This sample's clone table shows under 4,000 distinct CDR3 sequences. Of the sample, approximately 10% is held by the ten largest clones. CDR1 and CDR2 are drawn from the germline V gene (reference sequence): GTSNPN, SVGIG. Including cysteine and phenylalanine, the CDR3 has 12 amino acids. No DNA is listed. Going by frequency, this clonotype is medium-sized (0.01 to 0.1%); no count is logged. What this receptor recognizes is not known.

Input material: either unsorted cells or a sorted T cell fraction (not recorded which). The receptor chain draws on TRBV30 and TRBJ2-3; TCRdb's D call of TRBD1 is untestable without DNA. This clonotype was obtained from a human donor. This table probably holds off-target reads from a library built for another chain. The CDR3 sequence is CAWGPDRNTQYF.